This record looks at one T cell receptor (beta chain) sequence and its context. Its antigen is currently not known. No quality values exist for individual bases; no much larger clone is one base distant. This specimen comes from a study of blood T cell repertoires in COVID-19 (dated by TCRdb to 2018 to 2020). For the study in its entirety: Samples covering the acute and convalescent phases of COVID-19 were provided by collaborators in the United States, Italy and Spain. The material from the prospective study consisted of cDNA or gDNA derived from T cells, B-cell-depleted T cells, or PBMCs. Subjects who had been exposed to COVID-19, were actively infected with it, or had recovered from it provided the deeply sampled blood TCRbeta repertoires that made up the dataset. A freely available public database, intended as a resource for researchers studying the immune response to SARS-CoV-2, is where the repertoires were released. Samples came from the ongoing ImmuneRACE study (first 160 participants) plus 1,254 subjects from 6 global collaborators. Nearly every sample came with metadata listing a de-identified subject ID, COVID-19 status, age in years and sex. Where available, HLA class I and class II types were obtained from metadata supplied by the sample provider rather than from assay-based typing. Overall study outcomes, separate from this receptor: Clinical and demographic metadata were provided uncurated, with the amount varying by source and participant.

The immunoSEQ Assay, a bias-controlled multiplex PCR, was used to amplify TCRbeta CDR3 regions from genomic DNA. The paper's processing steps were these. The number of nucleated cells in each sample was estimated from the amplification of reference gene primers within the assay. Sequence reads were collapsed and filtered to measure the absolute abundance of every unique TCRbeta CDR3 rearrangement. For each sample, productive Simpson clonality was calculated as the square root of Simpson's diversity index across productive rearrangements. In TCRdb, the immuneACCESS table is reduced to in-frame sequences with V and J assigned. These tables do not hold every clone; where another copy was compared, an unresolved V gene accounts for under half, and the others remain unexplained. From that table come the V and J calls and clone size; the DNA was used to work out D and trimming. This sample holds around 120,000 clones; about 80% were observed only once. The ten top clones hold about 6.8% of the sample.

The collaborating institutions used their own protocols to collect whole blood in K2EDTA tubes. For TCRbeta analysis, collaborators shipped samples in one of three forms: frozen whole blood, isolated PBMCs, or DNA extracted from either of those sample types. V lost 5 bases and J lost 5 bases; the stretch between them is 9 bases long. The CDR3 covers 12 residues, taking in both the cysteine and the phenylalanine. CDR3 DNA only is kept here, 36 bases in frame from base 1. The germline V gene sets CDR1 to MNHEY and CDR2 to SVGEGT. Sequenced input: peripheral blood. In this chain, TRBV6-2 or TRBV6-3 is recombined with TRBJ2-5; the D gene is perhaps TRBD1, from 7 matching bases. The TCR comes from a man aged 65 to 79 with acute or convalescent COVID-19. The CDR3 region: CASSQGGETQYF. Read as DNA, the sequence is TGTGCCAGCAGTCAGGGGGGTGAGACCCAGTACTTC.